The 13 T cell receptor beta chains below all came from one sample that was sequenced in a study of CD8+ T cells in alopecia areata. Extracted RNA was reverse transcribed, and the resulting cDNA served as sequencing template. Generated by immunoSEQ multiplex PCR, the TCRdb table keeps only in-frame clones and is missing some. The top ten hold about 3% of the sample, which has roughly 120,000 clones, roughly 66% seen once. Input material: CD4+ T cells sorted from blood. All receptors come from a human donor in good health.

There are a few counts of this clone. The chain carries TRBV19 and TRBJ2-2; D is perhaps TRBD2 (5 bases). Germline assignment: CDR1 LNHDA and CDR2 SQIVND (reference sequence). CDR3 size: 15 residues. V was clipped by 5 bases and J by 2 bases, with 12 bases between them. The CDR3 loop reads CASSFRAVNTGELFF. CDR3 sequence (DNA): TGTGCCAGTAGTTTCAGAGCGGTTAACACCGGGGAGCTGTTTTTT.

V is TRBV7-2 and J is TRBJ1-4; D possibly corresponds to TRBD1 (5 bases). Germline lookup yields CDR1 SGHTA and CDR2 FQGNSA. This CDR3 has 12 residues. The V gene lost 5 bases and the J gene lost 8 bases, with 9 bases spanning the gap. The CDR3 loop reads CASSAPGEKLFF. The CDR3 coding sequence is TGTGCCAGCAGCGCTCCAGGGGAAAAACTGTTTTTT.

This sequence joins TRBV18 and TRBJ1-2; maybe TRBD1 (5 bases). Germline loops: CDR1 KGHSH, CDR2 LQKENI. There are 15 residues in the CDR3. V was shortened by 1 base and J by 2 bases, with 11 bases between the two germline ends. The CDR3 spells CASSPRVQANYGYTF. The DNA of the CDR3 is TGTGCCAGCTCACCACGGGTACAGGCGAACTATGGCTACACCTTC.

This clone was picked up a small number of times. V and J are TRBV19 and TRBJ2-1, with D uncertain. CDR1 and CDR2 (germline): LNHDA, SQIVND (reference sequence). V was trimmed by 3 bases and J by 6 bases, leaving 12 bases between them. The CDR3 covers 14 residues. The CDR3 protein is CASSIHGSLNEQFF. The CDR3 DNA sequence: TGTGCCAGTAGTATCCACGGGTCTCTCAATGAGCAGTTCTTC.

The rearrangement links TRBV29-1 to TRBJ1-1; D is unresolved. Trimming shortened V by 1 base and J by 6 bases, and 18 bases separated the two germline ends. This CDR3 contains 15 residues. Per the germline V gene, CDR1 is SQVTM and CDR2 is ANQGSEA. The CDR3 sequence: CSVEGRTGLSAEAFF. DNA for the CDR3: TGCAGCGTTGAAGGGCGGACCGGGCTTTCTGCTGAAGCTTTCTTT.

The chain joins TRBV30 to TRBJ1-2; no clear D. Trimming left V 4 bases short and J 4 bases short, with 16 bases between. The V gene's germline CDR1 is GTSNPN and CDR2 SVGIG (reference sequence). The CDR3 covers 14 residues. CDR3 in DNA: TGTGCCTGGACTAGGGTGAGCAGGACCTATGGCTACACCTTC. Translating gives CAWTRVSRTYGYTF. Drawing the rest from reference TRBV30 and TRBJ1-2, the complete variable domain is SQTIHQWPATLVQPVGSPLSLECTVEGTSNPNLYWYRQAAGRGLQLLFYSVGIGQISSEVPQNLSASRPQDRQFILSSKKLLLSDSGFYLCAWTRVSRTYGYTFGSGTRLTVV.

In its sample, this clone was seen a few times. The chain combines TRBV5-4 with TRBJ2-2; TRBD2 is a possible D gene (6 bases). V lost 2 bases and J lost 4, with 18 bases in between. The CDR3 spans 17 residues. Germline CDR1 and CDR2: SGHNT and YYREEE (reference sequence). The CDR3 loop reads CASSFGGLDQGTGELFF. CDR3 DNA: TGTGCCAGCAGCTTCGGAGGGTTGGATCAGGGCACCGGGGAGCTGTTTTTT.

This clone appeared a few times. The V and J genes are TRBV29-1 and TRBJ1-2; TRBD1 is a possible D gene (5 bases). The germline V gene encodes CDR1 SQVTM and CDR2 ANQGSEA. Trimming removed 4 bases at V and 0 bases at J, with 9 bases between. The CDR3 runs to 13 residues. CDR3 region: CSVGDPTNYGYTF. The CDR3 DNA follows: TGCAGCGTTGGGGACCCTACTAACTATGGCTACACCTTC.

This chain joins TRBV29-1 and TRBJ2-7; D remains unclear. Germline lookup yields CDR1 SQVTM and CDR2 ANQGSEA. V was cut by 3 bases and J by 2 bases, with 11 bases left in between. The CDR3 runs 13 residues. DNA for the CDR3: TGCAGCGTTGATGGGTCGGACCCCTACGAGCAGTACTTC. It yields the protein CSVDGSDPYEQYF.

This clone was recorded only once. The genes are TRBV6-1 and TRBJ2-4, with no clear D. Trimming pared 4 bases from V and 0 bases from J, leaving 16 bases between. This CDR3 contains 17 residues. Germline CDR1 MNHNS, CDR2 SASEGT. CDR3 in DNA: TGTGCCAGCAGTGGGCGGAGACGGAACATAGCCAAAAACATTCAGTACTTC. This codes for CASSGRRRNIAKNIQYF.

This clone was found a few times. V usage is TRBV7-2 and J usage is TRBJ1-2, with a possible D match to TRBD1 (5 bases). Trimming left V 1 base short and J 2 bases short, with 8 bases between. Germline-derived CDR1 and CDR2 are SGHTA and FQGNSA. This CDR3 is 14 amino acids long. The CDR3 DNA is TGTGCCAGCAGCTTAGAGGGGAGAAACTATGGCTACACCTTC. Amino acids: CASSLEGRNYGYTF.

The chain combines TRBV29-1 with TRBJ1-5; TRBD1 might be the D (6 bases). V lost 8 bases to trimming and J lost 5 bases, with 19 bases between them. The CDR3 length is 14 residues. CDR1 is SQVTM and CDR2 is ANQGSEA in the germline V gene. CDR3 coding DNA: TGCAGCATAACCACGGGGGGCAGGGATCAGCCCCAGCATTTT. Encoded protein: CSITTGGRDQPQHF.

The rearrangement joins TRBV23-1 to TRBJ2-7, with D uncertain. TRBV23-1 is filed as an ORF, its function uncertain. The CDR3 runs to 14 residues. Trimming took 4 bases from V and 0 from J, leaving 10 bases between them. For the CDR3, the DNA is TGCGCCAGCAGTCGCCCATCGAGCTCCTACGAGCAGTACTTC. Encoded protein: CASSRPSSSYEQYF.